This T cell receptor (beta chain) was captured by sequencing in a study of T cells in Graves' hyperthyroidism and ophthalmopathy. Study-level results: From stable hyperthyroidism, ophthalmopathy was separated by a 13 V-J model. Prediction of ophthalmopathy progression came a median roughly 6.4 months pre-onset.

RNA transcripts gave rise to amplified TCR beta CDR3 regions. In the first-round RT-PCR of the TCR CDR3, the HTBI primer set was used. TCRdb called the multiplex PCR reads again in MiXCR, with one record for every CDR3 protein. The data contain about 720,000 distinct CDR3 sequences, around 17% of them singletons. This clonotype was seen repeatedly, ten times or more. What it recognizes is unknown. The V end lost 4 bases, the J end lost 7 bases, and 14 bases lay between the germline ends. This CDR3 region has 14 residues. The germline V gene has CDR1 SNHLY and CDR2 FYNNEI. These patients, aged 18 to 65, had recently diagnosed hyperthyroidism lasting under 2 months.

The receptor's source is a man aged 18 to 35 with Graves' hyperthyroidism. The chain is built from TRBV2 and TRBJ2-1; D perhaps matches TRBD1 (5 bases). Input material: blood. Written as DNA, the CDR3 is TGTGCCAGCAGTGGCGTGGGGCTAGGGAATGAGCAGTTCTTC. It is translated as CASSGVGLGNEQFF.